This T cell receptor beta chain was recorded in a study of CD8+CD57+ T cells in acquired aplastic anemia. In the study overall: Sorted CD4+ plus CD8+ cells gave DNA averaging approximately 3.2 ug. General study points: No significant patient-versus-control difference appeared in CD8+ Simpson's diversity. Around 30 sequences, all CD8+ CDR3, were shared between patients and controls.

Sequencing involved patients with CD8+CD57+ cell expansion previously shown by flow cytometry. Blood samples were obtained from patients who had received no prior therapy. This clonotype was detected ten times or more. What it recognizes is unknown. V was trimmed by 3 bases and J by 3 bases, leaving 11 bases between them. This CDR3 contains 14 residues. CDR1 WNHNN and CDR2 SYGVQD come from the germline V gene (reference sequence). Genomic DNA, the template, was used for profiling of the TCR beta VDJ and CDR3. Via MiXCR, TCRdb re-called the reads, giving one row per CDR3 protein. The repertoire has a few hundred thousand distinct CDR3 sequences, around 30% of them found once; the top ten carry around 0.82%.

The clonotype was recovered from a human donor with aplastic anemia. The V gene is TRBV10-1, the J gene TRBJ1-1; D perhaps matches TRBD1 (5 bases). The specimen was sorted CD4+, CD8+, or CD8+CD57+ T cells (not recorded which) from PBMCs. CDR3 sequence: CASSDPGRDTEAFF. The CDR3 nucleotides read TGCGCCAGCAGTGATCCTGGCAGGGACACTGAAGCTTTCTTT.